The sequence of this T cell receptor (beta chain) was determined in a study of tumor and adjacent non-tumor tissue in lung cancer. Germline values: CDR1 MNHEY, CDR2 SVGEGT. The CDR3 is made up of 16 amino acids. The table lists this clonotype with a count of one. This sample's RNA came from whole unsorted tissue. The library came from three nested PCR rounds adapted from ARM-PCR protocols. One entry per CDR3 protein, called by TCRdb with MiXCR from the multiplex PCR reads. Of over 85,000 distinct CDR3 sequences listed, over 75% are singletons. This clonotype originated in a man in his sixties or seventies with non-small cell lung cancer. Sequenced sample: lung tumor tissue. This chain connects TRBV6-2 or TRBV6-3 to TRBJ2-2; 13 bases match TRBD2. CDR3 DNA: TGTACCAACAGTCTAGGACTAGCGGGAGTATCCGGGGAGCTGTTTTTT. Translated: CTNSLGLAGVSGELFF.